These T cell receptor beta chains were read from a single sample in a study of cytomegalovirus exposure and HLA in healthy donors. Assay: immunoSEQ multiplex PCR; the TCRdb copy retains only in-frame clones and omits some. Among 150,000 to 200,000 clones listed, around three quarters were seen once. The source material was PBMCs. These receptors were taken from a woman between 45 and 60 years old in good health and CMV-seronegative. The CDR3 runs from the conserved cysteine through the conserved F or W. Fields, in order: J gene, clone size, V gene, D gene, CDR3 DNA, CDR3 protein. The D gene is left open where the match is weak. Size values are once, few and many counts, or a class for expanded clones, and some rows have none.

J gene: TRBJ1-1
clone size: -
V gene: TRBV10-1
D gene: -
CDR3 DNA: TGCGCCAGCAGTGAGTCTATCGGGTACACTGAAGCTTTCTTT
CDR3 protein: CASSESIGYTEAFF

J gene: TRBJ2-6
clone size: -
V gene: TRBV27
D gene: -
CDR3 DNA: TGTGCCAGCACCCATGGCAGGGGTACAGCCAACGTCCTGACTTTC
CDR3 protein: CASTHGRGTANVLTF

J gene: TRBJ1-1
clone size: -
V gene: TRBV6-5
D gene: -
CDR3 DNA: TGTGCCAGCAGTTACTCGTGGCAGGGGAACACTGAAGCTTTCTTT
CDR3 protein: CASSYSWQGNTEAFF

J gene: TRBJ1-3
clone size: -
V gene: TRBV11-2
D gene: -
CDR3 DNA: TGTGCCAGCGGCTTCAGGGTAACTGGAAACACCATATATTTT
CDR3 protein: CASGFRVTGNTIYF

J gene: TRBJ2-1
clone size: -
V gene: TRBV5-1
D gene: TRBD2
CDR3 DNA: TGCGCCAGCAGCCGGGGGGGAAGCGGGAGGGCCCTATACAATGAGCAGTTCTTC
CDR3 protein: CASSRGGSGRALYNEQFF

J gene: TRBJ2-7
clone size: few
V gene: TRBV11-2
D gene: -
CDR3 DNA: TGTGCCAGCAGCTTCGGCGGGACAGCCTACGAGCAGTACTTC
CDR3 protein: CASSFGGTAYEQYF

J gene: TRBJ2-5
clone size: -
V gene: TRBV5-5
D gene: TRBD2
CDR3 DNA: TGTGCCAGCAGCTTAGAGACTAGCGGGCTGGGGCCCCAGTACTTC
CDR3 protein: CASSLETSGLGPQYF

J gene: TRBJ2-1
clone size: -
V gene: TRBV4-3
D gene: -
CDR3 DNA: TGCGCCAGCAGCCAAGAACAGACATATGAGCAGTTCTTC
CDR3 protein: CASSQEQTYEQFF

J gene: TRBJ1-3
clone size: -
V gene: TRBV7-9
D gene: TRBD1
CDR3 DNA: TGTGCCAGCAGCCCGACAGGGGCCGGAAACACCATATATTTT
CDR3 protein: CASSPTGAGNTIYF

J gene: TRBJ2-2
clone size: -
V gene: TRBV2
D gene: TRBD1
CDR3 DNA: TGTGCCAGCACCGGACAGGGGTGCACCGGGGAGCTGCTTTTT
CDR3 protein: CASTGQGCTGELLF

J gene: TRBJ2-1
clone size: -
V gene: TRBV2
D gene: -
CDR3 DNA: TGTGCCAGCAGTAAGACAGATGAGCAGTTCTTC
CDR3 protein: CASSKTDEQFF

J gene: TRBJ1-2
clone size: once
V gene: TRBV28
D gene: TRBD1
CDR3 DNA: TGTGCCAGCAGTTTAGGAGGGGGCGGGAACTATGGCTACACCTTC
CDR3 protein: CASSLGGGGNYGYTF

J gene: TRBJ2-1
clone size: -
V gene: TRBV27
D gene: TRBD1
CDR3 DNA: TGTGCCAGCACTGGCAGGGGGATCTACAATGAGCAGTTCTTC
CDR3 protein: CASTGRGIYNEQFF

J gene: TRBJ2-7
clone size: -
V gene: TRBV9
D gene: TRBD2
CDR3 DNA: TGTGCCAGCAGCGTAGCTACCGGGAGCGGGGGGGCCTCCGAGCAGTACTTC
CDR3 protein: CASSVATGSGGASEQYF

J gene: TRBJ2-7
clone size: -
V gene: TRBV4-1
D gene: -
CDR3 DNA: TGCGCCAGCAGCCTAAGGGGCGGGGCGGACGAGCAGTACTTC
CDR3 protein: CASSLRGGADEQYF

J gene: TRBJ1-1
clone size: once
V gene: TRBV14
D gene: -
CDR3 DNA: TGTGCCAGCAGCCCACAGGTTCTAATGAACACTGAAGCTTTCTTT
CDR3 protein: CASSPQVLMNTEAFF

J gene: TRBJ2-7
clone size: -
V gene: TRBV23-1
D gene: TRBD2
CDR3 DNA: TGCGCCAGCAGTCATCCAGCGGGACCTCCCTACGAGCAGTACTTC
CDR3 protein: CASSHPAGPPYEQYF

J gene: TRBJ1-5
clone size: -
V gene: TRBV7-9
D gene: TRBD1
CDR3 DNA: TGTTCCAGCAGCCTAGGACAGGGAGGCAATCAGCCCCAGCATTTT
CDR3 protein: CSSSLGQGGNQPQHF

J gene: TRBJ2-2
clone size: -
V gene: TRBV4-1
D gene: TRBD1
CDR3 DNA: TGCGCCAGCAGCCCTGAAGACAGGGGGCGGCCCGGGGAGCTGTTTTTT
CDR3 protein: CASSPEDRGRPGELFF

J gene: TRBJ2-1
clone size: -
V gene: TRBV28
D gene: -
CDR3 DNA: TGTGCCAGCCGTCGGGGGACCAGGATCAATGAGCAGTTCTTC
CDR3 protein: CASRRGTRINEQFF

J gene: TRBJ2-7
clone size: -
V gene: TRBV10-3
D gene: TRBD2
CDR3 DNA: TGTGCCATCAGTGAGGGCCTAACTAGCGGGAGCCCGTACGAGCAGTACTTC
CDR3 protein: CAISEGLTSGSPYEQYF

J gene: TRBJ2-3
clone size: medium-sized
V gene: TRBV6-4
D gene: TRBD1
CDR3 DNA: TGTGCCAGCAGCCCAGAGGGGGCAGCAACAGATACGCAGTATTTT
CDR3 protein: CASSPEGAATDTQYF

J gene: TRBJ1-5
clone size: -
V gene: TRBV2
D gene: -
CDR3 DNA: TGTGCCAGCAGTGGGCCAGGAAATAGCAATCAGCCCCAGCATTTT
CDR3 protein: CASSGPGNSNQPQHF

J gene: TRBJ2-7
clone size: -
V gene: TRBV29-1
D gene: -
CDR3 DNA: TGCAGCTCAAGACAGGCGACGGGGGAGCAGTACTTC
CDR3 protein: CSSRQATGEQYF

J gene: TRBJ2-2
clone size: -
V gene: TRBV18
D gene: -
CDR3 DNA: TGTGCCAGCTCACCGCGTCTTCCACGGGAAACCGGGGAGCTGTTTTTT
CDR3 protein: CASSPRLPRETGELFF

J gene: TRBJ1-1
clone size: few
V gene: TRBV5-1
D gene: TRBD1
CDR3 DNA: TGCGCCAGCAGTTCAGGACAGGGGGGATACACTGAAGCTTTCTTT
CDR3 protein: CASSSGQGGYTEAFF

J gene: TRBJ1-1
clone size: -
V gene: TRBV7-9
D gene: -
CDR3 DNA: TGTGCCAGCAGCTTAGCCATGGGGCCGGCTGAAGCTTTCTTT
CDR3 protein: CASSLAMGPAEAFF

J gene: TRBJ1-1
clone size: -
V gene: TRBV29-1
D gene: -
CDR3 DNA: TGCAGCGTTGATTCCAGCGACACTGAAGCTTTCTTT
CDR3 protein: CSVDSSDTEAFF

J gene: TRBJ1-5
clone size: -
V gene: TRBV30
D gene: -
CDR3 DNA: TGTGCCTGGAGCGATACGCCTTGGGCACAAAATAGCAATCAGCCCCAGCATTTT
CDR3 protein: CAWSDTPWAQNSNQPQHF

J gene: TRBJ2-1
clone size: few
V gene: TRBV1
D gene: -
CDR3 DNA: TGCACCAGCAGGGCCCCCTCCTCGGCGGAAAGCTCCTACAATGAGCAGTTCTTC
CDR3 protein: CTSRAPSSAESSYNEQFF

J gene: TRBJ1-4
clone size: -
V gene: TRBV5-5
D gene: -
CDR3 DNA: TGTGCCAGCAGCCTGTCGGGGAGCGGGGAAAAACTGTTTTTT
CDR3 protein: CASSLSGSGEKLFF

J gene: TRBJ2-7
clone size: -
V gene: TRBV25-1
D gene: TRBD1
CDR3 DNA: TGTGCCAGCACGGGGGACAGGCCCCCCTACGAGCAGTACTTC
CDR3 protein: CASTGDRPPYEQYF

J gene: TRBJ1-5
clone size: -
V gene: TRBV28
D gene: -
CDR3 DNA: TGTGCCAGCAGTTTACATGGGGGGGCGAGCAATCAGCCCCAGCATTTT
CDR3 protein: CASSLHGGASNQPQHF

J gene: TRBJ2-7
clone size: -
V gene: TRBV2
D gene: -
CDR3 DNA: TGTGCCAGCAGTGATATCCTCCGGGGGAGGCCAGGGACCTACGAGCAGTACTTC
CDR3 protein: CASSDILRGRPGTYEQYF

J gene: TRBJ2-6
clone size: -
V gene: TRBV28
D gene: TRBD1
CDR3 DNA: TGTGCCAGCGGGGGACAGGGGACCGGGGCCAACGTCCTGACTTTC
CDR3 protein: CASGGQGTGANVLTF

J gene: TRBJ1-2
clone size: -
V gene: TRBV6-6
D gene: TRBD1
CDR3 DNA: TGTGCCAGCAGCAACGTTGAGACAGGGAACTATGGCTACACCTTC
CDR3 protein: CASSNVETGNYGYTF

J gene: TRBJ1-2
clone size: -
V gene: TRBV6-4
D gene: -
CDR3 DNA: TGTGCCAAACATAGGTGGGGAGGAGGTTACGGCTACACCTTC
CDR3 protein: CAKHRWGGGYGYTF

J gene: TRBJ1-5
clone size: -
V gene: TRBV10-3
D gene: -
CDR3 DNA: TGTGCCATCAGTGAAAGGGCCGAGGGGGGGGTCCAGCATTTT
CDR3 protein: CAISERAEGGVQHF

J gene: TRBJ2-7
clone size: -
V gene: TRBV28
D gene: TRBD1
CDR3 DNA: TGTGCCAGCATTACAGGGGGAGGCTCCTACGAGCAGTACTTC
CDR3 protein: CASITGGGSYEQYF

J gene: TRBJ1-2
clone size: -
V gene: TRBV7-2
D gene: TRBD1
CDR3 DNA: TGTGCCAGCAGCTTGAGACAGGGGCCTGGCTACACCTTC
CDR3 protein: CASSLRQGPGYTF

J gene: TRBJ2-7
clone size: -
V gene: TRBV7-2
D gene: TRBD1
CDR3 DNA: TGTGCCAGCAGCTTAGCGACGGGACAGGGGGCGTACGAGCAGTACTTC
CDR3 protein: CASSLATGQGAYEQYF

J gene: TRBJ1-1
clone size: few
V gene: TRBV10-3
D gene: -
CDR3 DNA: TGTGCCATCAGTGAGTCCCGAACAGCTGAAGCTTTCTTT
CDR3 protein: CAISESRTAEAFF

J gene: TRBJ2-7
clone size: -
V gene: TRBV28
D gene: -
CDR3 DNA: TGTGCCAGCAGTTTTGGGCTAGCTTACGAGCAGTACTTC
CDR3 protein: CASSFGLAYEQYF

J gene: TRBJ2-7
clone size: -
V gene: TRBV27
D gene: TRBD1
CDR3 DNA: TGTGCCAGCAGGAGACAGGGGACTCCCTACGAGCAGTACTTC
CDR3 protein: CASRRQGTPYEQYF

J gene: TRBJ1-6
clone size: -
V gene: TRBV4-3
D gene: -
CDR3 DNA: TGCGCCAGCAGCCAAGAGGAGGGGGGGAGTTTTTCACCCCTCCACTTT
CDR3 protein: CASSQEEGGSFSPLHF

J gene: TRBJ2-5
clone size: -
V gene: TRBV7-9
D gene: TRBD2
CDR3 DNA: TGTGCCAGCAGCTTAGGGTACGCGGGGGGAGTGGTCCAAGAGACCCAGTACTTC
CDR3 protein: CASSLGYAGGVVQETQYF

J gene: TRBJ2-1
clone size: -
V gene: TRBV18
D gene: TRBD1
CDR3 DNA: TGTGCCAGCTCACCACGACAGGGGGCAGGGAATGAGCAGTTCTTC
CDR3 protein: CASSPRQGAGNEQFF

J gene: TRBJ2-1
clone size: -
V gene: TRBV18
D gene: TRBD1
CDR3 DNA: TGTGCCAGCTCAAAGGACAGGGAAACCTACAATGAGCAGTTCTTC
CDR3 protein: CASSKDRETYNEQFF

J gene: TRBJ1-6
clone size: -
V gene: TRBV7-9
D gene: -
CDR3 DNA: TGTGCCAGCGTCCGCAAGAATAGCGGGTCCAGCACCTATAATTCACCCCTCCACTTT
CDR3 protein: CASVRKNSGSSTYNSPLHF

J gene: TRBJ1-4
clone size: -
V gene: TRBV14
D gene: -
CDR3 DNA: TGTGCCAGCAGTAGGATCCTAGGAGGGGAACTGTTTTTT
CDR3 protein: CASSRILGGELFF

J gene: TRBJ2-5
clone size: -
V gene: TRBV5-1
D gene: -
CDR3 DNA: TGCGCCAGCAGCTTGTCGGGAAATCAAGAGACCCAGTACTTC
CDR3 protein: CASSLSGNQETQYF

J gene: TRBJ1-1
clone size: -
V gene: TRBV4-2
D gene: -
CDR3 DNA: TGTGCCAGCAGCCACCAACAGGGAGGGGACACTGAAGCTTTCTTT
CDR3 protein: CASSHQQGGDTEAFF

J gene: TRBJ2-3
clone size: -
V gene: TRBV7-2
D gene: TRBD2
CDR3 DNA: TGTGCCAGCAGCCTGCAGCGGGGGGGAGATACGCAGTATTTT
CDR3 protein: CASSLQRGGDTQYF

J gene: TRBJ2-1
clone size: -
V gene: TRBV28
D gene: TRBD2
CDR3 DNA: TGTGCCAGCAGGCTCGGGACTAGTTGGCATGAGCAGTTCTTC
CDR3 protein: CASRLGTSWHEQFF

J gene: TRBJ1-1
clone size: -
V gene: TRBV27
D gene: TRBD1
CDR3 DNA: TGTGCCAGCAGTTTCCGGACAGGTAACACTGAAGCTTTCTTT
CDR3 protein: CASSFRTGNTEAFF

J gene: TRBJ1-1
clone size: -
V gene: TRBV5-4
D gene: TRBD1
CDR3 DNA: TGTGCCAGCAGGGGACAGGGATCGTCGGCCACTGAAGCTTTCTTT
CDR3 protein: CASRGQGSSATEAFF

J gene: TRBJ2-7
clone size: -
V gene: TRBV2
D gene: TRBD1
CDR3 DNA: TGTGCCAGCAGTGTTGAGAGACAGGGGCACGAGCAGTACTTC
CDR3 protein: CASSVERQGHEQYF

J gene: TRBJ2-1
clone size: -
V gene: TRBV28
D gene: TRBD1
CDR3 DNA: TGTGCCAGCAGCGAGACCGGGACAGGGGGTCGCAATGAGCAGTTCTTC
CDR3 protein: CASSETGTGGRNEQFF

J gene: TRBJ2-7
clone size: few
V gene: TRBV28
D gene: -
CDR3 DNA: TGTGCCAGCAGTACAGGAAACAAGTACGAGCAGTACTTC
CDR3 protein: CASSTGNKYEQYF